This entry lists 6 T cell receptor beta chains sequenced from one sample in a study of T cells after somatic rescue of genetic block. TCRdb's table, derived via immunoSEQ multiplex PCR, lists solely in-frame clones and lacks some. The table shows more than 70,000 clones, with about nine tenths occurring only once. The sample consisted of peripheral blood mononuclear cells (PBMCs). These receptors all stem from a woman aged 18-29 years.

This sequence joins TRBV4-1 and TRBJ2-2; possible D gene TRBD1, 6 bases. V shed 1 base and J shed 4 bases, with 16 bases lying between them. In germline, CDR1 is MGHRA, CDR2 YSYEKL. The CDR3 runs 17 residues. CDR3 in DNA: TGCGCCAGCAGCCAAGGGGGACACACTGGGTCCACCGGGGAGCTGTTTTTT. Encoded protein: CASSQGGHTGSTGELFF.

This clone was seen once. V gene TRBV28 combines with J gene TRBJ1-5; 11 positions match TRBD1. The germline gives CDR1 MDHEN, CDR2 SYDVKM. V lost 5 bases and J lost 6; bases outside the gene matches: 9. CDR3 size: 16 residues. This chain's CDR3 is CASSPPGQGVSQPQHF. The DNA for the CDR3 is TGTGCCAGCAGTCCTCCGGGACAGGGGGTGAGTCAGCCCCAGCATTTT.

The chain combines TRBV7-9 with TRBJ2-3; 9 positions match TRBD2. Per germline, CDR1 SEHNR and CDR2 FQNEAQ (reference sequence). CDR3 length: 16 residues. V was clipped by 1 base and J by 1 base; unmatched bases: 3. CDR3 region: CASSLVRTSGTDTQYF. CDR3 sequence (DNA): TGTGCCAGCAGCTTAGTCCGGACTAGCGGCACAGATACGCAGTATTTT. The full variable domain, with the rest looked up from reference TRBV7-9 and TRBJ2-3, is DTGVSQNPRHKITKRGQNVTFRCDPISEHNRLYWYRQTLGQGPEFLTYFQNEAQLEKSRLLSDRFSAERPKGSFSTLEIQRTEQGDSAMYLCASSLVRTSGTDTQYFGPGTRLTVL.

CDR3 amino acids: CASSRQGAKNTEAFF. CDR3 nucleotide sequence: TGTGCCAGTAGTCGACAGGGGGCCAAGAACACTGAAGCTTTCTTT. This chain connects TRBV19 to TRBJ1-1, with 10 bases aligning to TRBD1. Germline assignment: CDR1 LNHDA and CDR2 SQIVND (reference sequence). The junction had 4 bases not matched to a gene; V was cut back by 5 bases and J by 1 base. The CDR3 loop spans 15 amino acids.

This chain links TRBV28 with TRBJ2-2, with TRBD2 matching over 9 bases. The germline gives CDR1 MDHEN, CDR2 SYDVKM. The CDR3 spans 16 residues. Trimming cost V 6 bases and J 4 bases; bases outside gene matches: 9. The CDR3 is CASSRRGGGGTGELFF. Here the CDR3 DNA reads TGTGCCAGCAGCCGACGTGGCGGGGGGGGCACCGGGGAGCTGTTTTTT.

The chain is built from TRBV6-5 and TRBJ2-7; 9 bases align to TRBD1. Trimming cost V 2 bases and J 5 bases; bases outside gene matches: 4. Germline V lookup: CDR1 MNHEY, CDR2 SVGAGI. The CDR3 is made up of 14 amino acids. The CDR3, as DNA: TGTGCCAGCAGTTACCCCGGGACAGGGAACGAGCAGTACTTC. Translated: CASSYPGTGNEQYF.